What follows are 32 T cell receptor beta chains derived from one specimen sequenced in a study of CD8 T cells in Susac syndrome. Random hexamers were used to reverse transcribe the RNA input (roughly 0.5 to 1 ug). From the immunoSEQ multiplex PCR reads, TCRdb called clonotypes with MiXCR, one entry per CDR3 protein. The sample consists of fewer than 350,000 distinct CDR3 sequences, approximately 90% of them appearing once. Sequencing was carried out using CD8+ T cells from PBMCs. The receptor set was obtained from a human donor with multiple sclerosis.

The V call is TRBV5-6, the J call TRBJ2-1; D uncertain. Trimming took 4 bases from V and 0 from J, leaving 11 bases between them. Germline loops: CDR1 SGHDT, CDR2 YYEEEE. The CDR3 consists of 15 residues. CDR3 sequence reads: CASSPRPHSYNEQFF. CDR3 DNA sequence: TGTGCCAGCAGCCCACGCCCCCACTCCTACAATGAGCAGTTCTTC.

The chain employs TRBV19 and TRBJ2-2; tentative D call: TRBD1 (7 bases). Trimming took 7 bases from V and 5 from J, leaving 11 bases between them. The CDR3 is 13 residues long. Germline values: CDR1 LNHDA, CDR2 SQIVND (reference sequence). The CDR3 bases are TGTGCCAGTATGGCAGGGGGGACCGGGGAGCTGTTTTTT. Encoded protein: CASMAGGTGELFF.

In this sample, this clonotype turned up once. This CDR3 is CASSLAPGLAQFYEQYF. The CDR3 DNA is TGTGCCAGCAGCTTAGCCCCGGGACTAGCCCAATTCTACGAGCAGTACTTC. This chain connects TRBV7-9 to TRBJ2-7, with TRBD2 identical over 9 bases. Per germline, CDR1 SEHNR and CDR2 FQNEAQ (reference sequence). V lost 0 bases, J lost 3 bases, and 9 bases stayed unmatched. The CDR3 has 17 residues.

The chain uses TRBV5-6 and TRBJ2-7, with D perhaps being TRBD1 or TRBD2 (5 bases each). V lost 4 bases to trimming and J lost 6 bases, with 11 bases between them. Germline CDR1 SGHDT, CDR2 YYEEEE. The CDR3 runs to 12 residues. Here the CDR3 DNA reads TGTGCCAGCAGCGGGGACCCGCTCGAGCAGTACTTC. This gives the protein CASSGDPLEQYF.

The chain recombines TRBV7-3 with TRBJ2-6; TRBD2 might be the D (5 bases). CDR1 and CDR2 (germline): SGHTA, FQGTGA. The V and J ends lost 5 bases and 3 bases respectively, with 11 bases between them. The CDR3 sequence is 15 residues long. For the CDR3, the DNA is TGTGCCAGCAGCCCGGCGGGCGGTGGGGCCAACGTCCTGACTTTC. Residues: CASSPAGGGANVLTF.

CDR3 in amino acids: CAWSGSNSYEQYF. CDR3 DNA sequence: TGTGCCTGGAGTGGCAGTAACTCCTACGAGCAGTACTTC. This chain links TRBV30 with TRBJ2-7, with D uncertain. Trimming stripped 1 base from V and 0 bases from J, with 7 bases between. The germline V gene has CDR1 GTSNPN and CDR2 SVGIG (reference sequence). This CDR3 has 13 residues.

The rearrangement joins TRBV28 to TRBJ1-1, with D unresolved. This CDR3 region has 13 residues. Trimming removed 8 bases at V and 3 bases at J, with 13 bases between. CDR1 and CDR2 from the germline V gene are MDHEN and SYDVKM. As DNA, the CDR3 is TGTGCCAGCGTTAGGGTGCTTGACACTGAAGCTTTCTTT. It translates to CASVRVLDTEAFF. The full variable domain, in which reference TRBV28 and TRBJ1-1 provide the parts outside the CDR3, is DVKVTQSSRYLVKRTGEKVFLECVQDMDHENMFWYRQDPGLGLRLIYFSYDVKMKEKGDIPEGYSVSREKKERFSLILESASTNQTSMYLCASVRVLDTEAFFGQGTRLTVV.

The chain links TRBV4-1 to TRBJ2-1; TRBD2 is a possible D gene (5 bases). The V gene's germline CDR1 is MGHRA and CDR2 YSYEKL. The CDR3 extends over 14 amino acids. V was pared by 4 bases and J by 6 bases, with 13 bases between. The CDR3 nucleotides are TGCGCCAGCAGCCCCCCCTTAGGAGGCAATGAGCAGTTCTTC. It encodes CASSPPLGGNEQFF.

This chain uses TRBV28 with TRBJ2-7, with D perhaps being TRBD1 or TRBD2 (6 bases each). This CDR3 region has 15 residues. The germline V gene has CDR1 MDHEN and CDR2 SYDVKM. Trimming took 6 bases from V and 0 from J, leaving 15 bases between them. The CDR3 loop is CASSSRGVRSYEQYF. The CDR3 DNA is TGTGCCAGCAGCTCTAGGGGGGTTCGCTCCTACGAGCAGTACTTC.

In DNA form, the CDR3 reads TGTGCCAGCAGCGTAAGCTGGGGCGGCGGAAACACCATATATTTT. It encodes CASSVSWGGGNTIYF. The rearrangement uses TRBV9 and TRBJ1-3; tentative D call: TRBD1 (5 bases). The germline CDR1 and CDR2 sequences are SGDLS and YYNGEE. CDR3 length: 15 residues. The V end lost 1 base, the J end lost 4 bases, and 12 bases lay between the germline ends.

The chain uses TRBV11-2 and TRBJ2-3; D uncertain. V shed 0 bases and J shed 2 bases, with 21 bases lying between them. This CDR3 spans 19 amino acids. CDR1 is SGHAT and CDR2 is FQNNGV in the germline V gene. CDR3 coding DNA: TGTGCCAGCAGCTTAGATTCGGCTGGAGACTCCGATACCACAGATACGCAGTATTTT. Residues: CASSLDSAGDSDTTDTQYF.

V gene TRBV15 combines with J gene TRBJ1-5, with TRBD1 as a possible D gene (5 bases). The CDR3 is made up of 15 amino acids. CDR1 is LNHNV, CDR2 YYDKDF, per germline (reference sequence). V gave up 0 bases and J gave up 7 bases, with 13 bases separating them. CDR3 sequence reads: CATSRDKGLGQPQHF. CDR3 sequence (DNA): TGTGCCACCAGCAGAGATAAGGGGCTAGGGCAGCCCCAGCATTTT.

The chain carries TRBV14 and TRBJ2-5; D may be TRBD1 (5 bases). This CDR3 has 15 residues. Per germline, CDR1 SGHDN and CDR2 FVKESK. V was trimmed by 0 bases and J by 5 bases, leaving 13 bases between them. Here the CDR3 DNA reads TGTGCCAGCAGCCAAGAGAGAGCAGGGCCGGAGACCCAGTACTTC. Translating it yields CASSQERAGPETQYF.

There are a few counts of this clonotype. This chain connects TRBV2 to TRBJ2-1, with D uncertain. V was trimmed by 4 bases and J by 7 bases, leaving 2 bases between them. The CDR3 covers 10 residues. In germline, CDR1 is SNHLY, CDR2 FYNNEI. The DNA of the CDR3 is TGTGCCAGCAGTGTTAATGAGCAGTTCTTC. It encodes CASSVNEQFF.

The J gene is TRBJ1-1, the V gene TRBV19; D not certain. Germline V gene lookup returns CDR1 LNHDA and CDR2 SQIVND (reference sequence). V dropped 3 bases and J dropped 3 bases, with 5 bases sitting between them. The CDR3 loop spans 12 amino acids. DNA for the CDR3: TGTGCCAGTAGTATCCGTCACACTGAAGCTTTCTTT. Encoded protein: CASSIRHTEAFF.

The chain links TRBV23-1 to TRBJ2-7; 13 nucleotides agree with TRBD2. TRBV23-1 is known as an ORF, though its function is uncertain. V gave up 6 bases and J gave up 6 bases; unmatched junction bases: 11. CDR3 size: 16 residues. The CDR3 here is CASSLSSRTSGSEQYF. The CDR3 nucleotides read TGCGCCAGCAGCCTTAGTAGTCGGACTAGCGGGAGCGAGCAGTACTTC.

Written as DNA, the CDR3 is TGCGCCAGCAGTCAAGCCAGGCGACCGTTGACCTCTAACTATGGCTACACCTTC. This encodes CASSQARRPLTSNYGYTF. V is TRBV23-1 and J is TRBJ1-2; unclear D gene. TRBV23-1 is labeled an ORF, and its function is uncertain. This CDR3 comprises 18 residues. V gave up 2 bases and J gave up 0 bases, with 19 bases separating them.

This clonotype was detected only once. The chain recombines TRBV18 with TRBJ2-1; D is uncertain. Germline CDR1 reads KGHSH; CDR2 reads LQKENI. CDR3 size: 10 residues. V lost 6 bases to trimming and J lost 10 bases, with 7 bases between them. CDR3 DNA: TGTGCCAGCTCCCCCACAGAGCAGTTCTTC. This gives the protein CASSPTEQFF. The complete variable domain, with remaining parts taken from reference TRBV18 and TRBJ2-1, reads NAGVMQNPRHLVRRRGQEARLRCSPMKGHSHVYWYRQLPEEGLKFMVYLQKENIIDESGMPKERFSAEFPKEGPSILRIQQVVRGDSAAYFCASSPTEQFFGPGTRLTVL.

This clonotype showed up just once. The chain links TRBV2 to TRBJ2-5; TRBD2 is a possible D gene (7 bases). The germline V and J ends were trimmed by 8 bases and 1 base, with 17 bases remaining between them. This CDR3 contains 15 residues. Germline values: CDR1 SNHLY, CDR2 FYNNEI. The CDR3 DNA is TGTGCCAGCTGGGGGGGGCGATCCGTCCAAGAGACCCAGTACTTC. Amino acids: CASWGGRSVQETQYF.

In this sample, this clonotype turned up once. The chain combines TRBV5-1 with TRBJ1-6; TRBD1 is a possible D gene (5 bases). V was pared by 3 bases and J by 9 bases, with 10 bases between. The germline gives CDR1 SGHRS, CDR2 YFSETQ. This CDR3 has 13 residues. The CDR3 loop reads CASSYTGGSPLHF. DNA for the CDR3: TGCGCCAGCAGCTATACCGGGGGTTCACCCCTCCACTTT.

This chain uses TRBV7-9 with TRBJ1-1; TRBD1 matches 7 bases. J gave up 5 bases and V 5 bases, and 11 bases lay outside the gene matches. The CDR3 is 15 amino acids. Germline-derived CDR1 and CDR2 are SEHNR and FQNEAQ (reference sequence). The CDR3 DNA reads TGTGCCAGCAGCGGCGTCCCAGGGGGAAGTACTGAAGCTTTCTTT. Translated, it gives CASSGVPGGSTEAFF. Based on the CDR3 plus reference TRBV7-9 and TRBJ1-1, the full variable domain is DTGVSQNPRHKITKRGQNVTFRCDPISEHNRLYWYRQTLGQGPEFLTYFQNEAQLEKSRLLSDRFSAERPKGSFSTLEIQRTEQGDSAMYLCASSGVPGGSTEAFFGQGTRLTVV.

This clonotype was observed a handful of times. The CDR3 sequence is CASSPLLAGDRYSYEQYF. In DNA, the CDR3 is TGTGCCAGCAGCCCCCTATTGGCAGGGGACCGTTACTCCTACGAGCAGTACTTC. The V gene is TRBV7-9, the J gene TRBJ2-7; D might be TRBD1 (6 bases). The V end was cut by 5 bases, the J end by 0 bases, with 23 bases between. Germline V gene lookup returns CDR1 SEHNR and CDR2 FQNEAQ (reference sequence). The CDR3 has 18 residues.

CDR3 in DNA: TGTGCCAGCAGTGAAGGACAGGGTGAAAACATTCAGTACTTC. This codes for CASSEGQGENIQYF. The V gene is TRBV2, the J gene TRBJ2-4; 7 bases map to TRBD1. Trimming removed 1 base from V and 5 bases from J; junction bases left unmatched: 2. The germline V gene has CDR1 SNHLY and CDR2 FYNNEI. The CDR3 has 14 residues.

This chain links TRBV9 with TRBJ2-4; a weak D match, TRBD1 (5 bases). Trimming stripped 0 bases from V and 0 bases from J, with 13 bases between. Per germline, CDR1 SGDLS and CDR2 YYNGEE. This CDR3 contains 17 residues. CDR3 DNA: TGTGCCAGCAGCGTAGGAAGGGGCAGTTTAGCCAAAAACATTCAGTACTTC. Translating gives CASSVGRGSLAKNIQYF.

The table lists this clonotype with a few counts. The chain employs TRBV7-8 and TRBJ2-7; TRBD2 might be the D (6 bases). V was cut by 5 bases and J by 6 bases, with 17 bases left in between. CDR1 and CDR2 (germline): SGHVS, FQNEAQ. This CDR3 has 14 amino acids. Written as DNA, the CDR3 is TGTGCCAGCAGCGCGGGACCGATTTCTGGCGAGCAGTACTTC. The encoded protein is CASSAGPISGEQYF.

V usage is TRBV12-3 or TRBV12-4 and J usage is TRBJ2-7; 8 bases are shared with TRBD2. The V and J ends lost 5 bases and 1 base, in that order; junction bases with no gene match: 4. There are 14 residues in the CDR3. The CDR3 region is CASSHLAGSYEQYF. CDR3 bases: TGTGCCAGCAGTCACTTAGCGGGGTCCTACGAGCAGTACTTC.

The genes are TRBV4-1 and TRBJ1-5; 7 bases agree with TRBD1. Trimming took 4 bases from V and 9 from J; bases not matched to a gene: 9. Germline V gene sequence: CDR1 MGHRA, CDR2 YSYEKL. The CDR3 is made up of 14 amino acids. Here the CDR3 DNA reads TGCGCCAGCAGCCTTGGACAGGCCTCGGGGCCCCAGCATTTT. This translates into CASSLGQASGPQHF.

The rearrangement uses TRBV7-9 and TRBJ2-7; the match to TRBD1 covers 8 bases. J was trimmed by 5 bases and V by 1 base; bases with no gene match: 4. Germline CDR1 and CDR2: SEHNR and FQNEAQ (reference sequence). The CDR3 has 14 amino acids. CDR3 in amino acids: CASSLGTGRHEQYF. The CDR3 nucleotides read TGTGCCAGCAGCTTAGGGACAGGGAGACACGAGCAGTACTTC.

The chain recombines TRBV30 with TRBJ1-1; D gene unclear. Trimming pared 4 bases from V and 2 bases from J, leaving 8 bases between. CDR1 GTSNPN and CDR2 SVGIG come from the germline V gene (reference sequence). The CDR3 has 12 residues. CDR3 amino acids: CAWNPDNTEAFF. CDR3 DNA: TGTGCCTGGAACCCTGATAACACTGAAGCTTTCTTT.

In its sample, this clonotype was seen once. The chain links TRBV19 to TRBJ1-2; no clear D gene. V was cut by 3 bases and J by 4 bases, with 6 bases left in between. CDR3 length: 12 amino acids. Germline-derived CDR1 and CDR2 are LNHDA and SQIVND (reference sequence). CDR3 amino acids: CASSMDGYGYTF. Written as DNA, the CDR3 is TGTGCCAGTAGTATGGATGGCTATGGCTACACCTTC. Full variable domain (remainder filled in from reference TRBV19 and TRBJ1-2): DGGITQSPKYLFRKEGQNVTLSCEQNLNHDAMYWYRQDPGQGLRLIYYSQIVNDFQKGDIAEGYSVSREKKESFPLTVTSAQKNPTAFYLCASSMDGYGYTFGSGTRLTVV.

The chain couples TRBV28 to TRBJ1-1, with no clear D. Trimming removed 1 base from V and 0 bases from J, with 9 bases in between. Germline CDR1 MDHEN, CDR2 SYDVKM. The CDR3 totals 15 residues. The DNA for the CDR3 is TGTGCCAGCAGTTTATATGAGGGAATGAACACTGAAGCTTTCTTT. It specifies CASSLYEGMNTEAFF.

This clonotype was recorded once. The chain couples TRBV7-9 to TRBJ2-5; D ambiguous. V gave up 3 bases and J gave up 0 bases, with 14 bases separating them. From germline, CDR1 is SEHNR and CDR2 FQNEAQ (reference sequence). The CDR3 runs 16 residues. The CDR3 region is CASSFNLLRNQETQYF. The CDR3, as DNA: TGTGCCAGCAGCTTTAACTTACTTAGAAACCAAGAGACCCAGTACTTC.